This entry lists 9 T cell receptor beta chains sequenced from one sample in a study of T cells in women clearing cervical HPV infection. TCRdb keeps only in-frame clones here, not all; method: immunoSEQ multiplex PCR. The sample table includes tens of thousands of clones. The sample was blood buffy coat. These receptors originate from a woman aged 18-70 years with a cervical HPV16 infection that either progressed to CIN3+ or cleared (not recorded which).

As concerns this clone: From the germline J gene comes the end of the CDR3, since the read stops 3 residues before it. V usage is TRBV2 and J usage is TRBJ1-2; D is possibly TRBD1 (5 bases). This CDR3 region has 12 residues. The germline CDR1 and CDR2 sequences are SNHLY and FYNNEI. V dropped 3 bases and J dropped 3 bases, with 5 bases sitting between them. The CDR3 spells CASSETDYGYTF. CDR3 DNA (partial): TGTGCCAGCAGTGAGACAGACTATGGC. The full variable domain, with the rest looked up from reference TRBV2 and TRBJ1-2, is EPEVTQTPSHQVTQMGQEVILRCVPISNHLYFYWYRQILGQKVEFLVSFYNNEISEKSEIFDDQFSVERPDGSNFTLKIRSTKLEDSAMYFCASSETDYGYTFGSGTRLTVV.

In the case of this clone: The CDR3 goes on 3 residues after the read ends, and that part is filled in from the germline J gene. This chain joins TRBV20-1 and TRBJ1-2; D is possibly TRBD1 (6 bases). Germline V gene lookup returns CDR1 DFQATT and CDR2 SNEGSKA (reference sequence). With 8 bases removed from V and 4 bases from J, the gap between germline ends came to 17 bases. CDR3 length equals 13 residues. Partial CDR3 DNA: TGCAGTACTCAGGGGCTGCTTGGCTATGGC. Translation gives CSTQGLLGYG. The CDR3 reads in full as CSTQGLLGYGYTF.

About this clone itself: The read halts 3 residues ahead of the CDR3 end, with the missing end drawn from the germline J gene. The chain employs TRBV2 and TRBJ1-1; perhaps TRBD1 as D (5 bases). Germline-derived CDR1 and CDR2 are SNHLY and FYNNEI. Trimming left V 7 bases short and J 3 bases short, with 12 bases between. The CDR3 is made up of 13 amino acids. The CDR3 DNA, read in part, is TGTGCCAGCACCGAGGGGTTGGACACTGAA. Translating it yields CASTEGLDTE. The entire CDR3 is CASTEGLDTEAFF. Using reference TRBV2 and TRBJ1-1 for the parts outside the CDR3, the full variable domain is EPEVTQTPSHQVTQMGQEVILRCVPISNHLYFYWYRQILGQKVEFLVSFYNNEISEKSEIFDDQFSVERPDGSNFTLKIRSTKLEDSAMYFCASTEGLDTEAFFGQGTRLTVV.

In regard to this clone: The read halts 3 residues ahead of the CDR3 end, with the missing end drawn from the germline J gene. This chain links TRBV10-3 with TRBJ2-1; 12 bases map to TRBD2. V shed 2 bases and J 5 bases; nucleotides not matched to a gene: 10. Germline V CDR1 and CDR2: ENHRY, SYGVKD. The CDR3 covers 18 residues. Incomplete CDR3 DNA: TGTGCCATCAGTGAGCTGTGGACTAGCGGGGTGTCTAACAATGAG. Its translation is CAISELWTSGVSNNE. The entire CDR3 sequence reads CAISELWTSGVSNNEQFF.

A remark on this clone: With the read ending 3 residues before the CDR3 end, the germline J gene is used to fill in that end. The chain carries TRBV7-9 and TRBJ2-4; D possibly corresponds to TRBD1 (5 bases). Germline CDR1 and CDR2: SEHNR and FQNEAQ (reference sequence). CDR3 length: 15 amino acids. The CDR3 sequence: CASSFTGMPLYGQYF. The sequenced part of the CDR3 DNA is TGTGCCAGCAGCTTTACAGGAATGCCCCTCTATGGT.

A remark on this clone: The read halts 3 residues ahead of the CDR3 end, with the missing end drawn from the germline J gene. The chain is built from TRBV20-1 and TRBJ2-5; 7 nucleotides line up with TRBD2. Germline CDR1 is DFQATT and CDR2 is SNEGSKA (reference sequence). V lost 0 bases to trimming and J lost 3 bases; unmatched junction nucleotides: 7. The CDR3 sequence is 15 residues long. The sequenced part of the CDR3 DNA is TGCAGTGCTAGAGAGGTAGCGGGCGCCAAAGAGACC. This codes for CSAREVAGAKET. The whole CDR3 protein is CSAREVAGAKETQYF.

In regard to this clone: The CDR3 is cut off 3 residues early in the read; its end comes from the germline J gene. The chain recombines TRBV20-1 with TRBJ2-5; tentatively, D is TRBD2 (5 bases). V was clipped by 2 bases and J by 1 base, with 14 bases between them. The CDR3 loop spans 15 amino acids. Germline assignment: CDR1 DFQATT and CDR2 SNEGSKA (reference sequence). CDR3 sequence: CSARSSGGLQETQYF. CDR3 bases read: TGCAGTGCTAGATCGAGCGGAGGACTCCAAGAGACC.

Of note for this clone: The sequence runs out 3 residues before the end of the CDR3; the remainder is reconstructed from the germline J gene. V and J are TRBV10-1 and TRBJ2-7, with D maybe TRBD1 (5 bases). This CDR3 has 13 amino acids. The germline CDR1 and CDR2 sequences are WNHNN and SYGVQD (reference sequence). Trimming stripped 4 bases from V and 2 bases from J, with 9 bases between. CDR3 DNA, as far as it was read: TGCGCCAGCAGTGCAGGGCCTCCCTACGAG. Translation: CASSAGPPYE. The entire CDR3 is CASSAGPPYEQYF.

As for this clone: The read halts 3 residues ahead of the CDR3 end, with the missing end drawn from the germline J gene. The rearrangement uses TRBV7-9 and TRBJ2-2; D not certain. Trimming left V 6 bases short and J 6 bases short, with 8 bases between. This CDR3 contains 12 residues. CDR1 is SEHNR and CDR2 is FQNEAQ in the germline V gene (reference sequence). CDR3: CASSYTSGELFF. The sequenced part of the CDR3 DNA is TGTGCCAGCAGTTACACATCCGGGGAG.